This is a list of T cell receptor beta chains from one sample in a study of OX40 agonist ivuxolimab in advanced cancers. Only in-frame clones appear in the TCRdb table, and some are missing; sequencing was by immunoSEQ multiplex PCR. The sample has about 69,000 clones; more than 80% are singletons. Sequencing used CD4+ or CD8+ T cells sorted from blood, obtained in a trial of the OX40 agonist ivuxolimab. The receptors originated from an adult with an advanced solid tumor such as melanoma, head and neck, liver or kidney cancer. Each CDR3 is given with its conserved first and last residue. The order of the fields is CDR3 DNA, CDR3 protein, D gene, clone size, J gene, V gene. D genes are given only for firm matches. The size of a clone is reported for some rows only, either as once, few or many, or as a class for expanded clones.

DNA: TGTGCCAGTAGTATAGTCGCAGGGGTTTTCGAGCCCCAGCATTTT; CDR3: CASSIVAGVFEPQHF; D: .; size: .; J: TRBJ1-5; V: TRBV19
DNA: TGTGCCAGCGCGGTAATTCGCACAGATACGCAGTATTTT; CDR3: CASAVIRTDTQYF; D: .; size: few; J: TRBJ2-3; V: TRBV11-2
DNA: TGTGCCAGCAGCCTCGCCTCGGGCACAGATACGCAGTATTTT; CDR3: CASSLASGTDTQYF; D: .; size: .; J: TRBJ2-3; V: TRBV7-9
DNA: TGTGCCAGCAGCGAGGAACCCTTGGGGGGGAGGATTCCCATGAACACTGAAGCTTTCTTT; CDR3: CASSEEPLGGRIPMNTEAFF; D: .; size: .; J: TRBJ1-1; V: TRBV6-4
DNA: TGTGCCAGCAGCTTAGTGGGTCCGGGGCCCTCCGGTATTCAGTACTTC; CDR3: CASSLVGPGPSGIQYF; D: .; size: .; J: TRBJ2-4; V: TRBV11-2
DNA: TGTGCCAGCAGCGTAAGGGAGCAGTACTTC; CDR3: CASSVREQYF; D: .; size: .; J: TRBJ2-7; V: TRBV9
DNA: TGTGCCAGCAGCTTAGATACGGGGCTAGCGGGTTTAAATGAGCAGTTCTTC; CDR3: CASSLDTGLAGLNEQFF; D: TRBD2; size: .; J: TRBJ2-1; V: TRBV11-3
DNA: TGTGCCAGTGCCACAGGTACGCAGTATTTT; CDR3: CASATGTQYF; D: .; size: .; J: TRBJ2-3; V: TRBV2
DNA: TGTGCCAGCAATAACAGGGCGAACACTGAAGCTTTCTTT; CDR3: CASNNRANTEAFF; D: .; size: .; J: TRBJ1-1; V: TRBV7-9
DNA: TGCAGTGCTAGAGATCTAGCGGGAGGGGTCTTC; CDR3: CSARDLAGGVF; D: TRBD2; size: .; J: TRBJ2-1; V: TRBV20-1
DNA: TGTGCCAGCAGCTTTTCCTCGCAGGGCTTAAACTATGGCTACACCTTC; CDR3: CASSFSSQGLNYGYTF; D: .; size: .; J: TRBJ1-2; V: TRBV7-9
DNA: TGTGCCAGCGCTCCGGGACAGGTTGGCCGAGAGACCCAGTACTTC; CDR3: CASAPGQVGRETQYF; D: TRBD1; size: .; J: TRBJ2-5; V: TRBV18
DNA: TGTGCCACCAGACGGCAATCGGCAGGAGAAGGCTACACCTTC; CDR3: CATRRQSAGEGYTF; D: .; size: .; J: TRBJ1-2; V: TRBV2
DNA: TGTGCCAGCAGTTATTTGGGAGGGTCAACTAATGAAAAACTGTTTTTT; CDR3: CASSYLGGSTNEKLFF; D: .; size: .; J: TRBJ1-4; V: TRBV6-5
DNA: TGTGCCAGCAGTGAACGGGGGACTTCCTACGAGCAGTACTTC; CDR3: CASSERGTSYEQYF; D: .; size: .; J: TRBJ2-7; V: TRBV6-4
DNA: TGTGCCAGTAGTATGGGGACAGTCTATGGCTACACCTTC; CDR3: CASSMGTVYGYTF; D: TRBD1; size: .; J: TRBJ1-2; V: TRBV19
DNA: TGTGCCAGCAGTGAATTTGGGACAGGGGTCACTGAAGCTTTCTTT; CDR3: CASSEFGTGVTEAFF; D: TRBD1; size: .; J: TRBJ1-1; V: TRBV25-1
DNA: TGTGCCAGCAGCTTCATAGCGGGGGGGCTTGCAGATACGCAGTATTTT; CDR3: CASSFIAGGLADTQYF; D: TRBD2; size: .; J: TRBJ2-3; V: TRBV7-3
DNA: TGTGCCAGCAGTTTCTCCGGGACAGGAGTCGACGAGCAGTACTTC; CDR3: CASSFSGTGVDEQYF; D: TRBD1; size: .; J: TRBJ2-7; V: TRBV27
DNA: TGTGCCAGCAGCTTAGGGGTTTCACCGTCCGGGGAGACCCAGTACTTC; CDR3: CASSLGVSPSGETQYF; D: .; size: .; J: TRBJ2-5; V: TRBV7-9
DNA: TGTGCCACGACCTTCCCAGGGGACGGCGGCTACACCTTC; CDR3: CATTFPGDGGYTF; D: .; size: .; J: TRBJ1-2; V: TRBV19
DNA: TGTGCCAGCAGTTTATGGGGGACTAGCGCTATCATAGATACGCAGTATTTT; CDR3: CASSLWGTSAIIDTQYF; D: TRBD2; size: .; J: TRBJ2-3; V: TRBV28
DNA: TGTGCCAGCAGCCTCAGGGGGAATGAGCAGTTCTTC; CDR3: CASSLRGNEQFF; D: TRBD1; size: .; J: TRBJ2-1; V: TRBV7-9
DNA: TGTGCCAGCAGCCACCCCCCGGAGGCGGCCTACGAGCAGTACTTC; CDR3: CASSHPPEAAYEQYF; D: .; size: .; J: TRBJ2-7; V: TRBV5-5